This TCR beta chain emerged from a study of blood T cells in healthy people across ages. Notes on the study in general: Expanded clonotype shifts may have been confounded, as the donors had an unknown CMV status. PBMCs that were unsorted prevented a conclusive naive versus antigen-experienced comparison.

Every sample yielded at least 6 million isolated PBMCs. Alongside a J-beta primer mix, a sample-barcoded 5' primer served in a second PCR lasting 7 to 11 cycles. TCRdb redid the calling of the 5' RACE reads with MiXCR, one entry per CDR3 protein. This repertoire shows 700,000 to 900,000 distinct CDR3 sequences, approximately 55% found once; its top ten account for 41%. Worth noting for this clonotype: Its antigen is not known.

The germline V gene has CDR1 SGHRS and CDR2 YFSETQ. CDR3 length: 16 residues. After removal of 1 base from V and 5 bases from J, the junction contained 6 bases not matched to a gene. The genes are TRBV5-1 and TRBJ2-1, with TRBD1 matching over 10 bases. What was sequenced was blood. This TCR derives from a man aged 80 or over in good health. The CDR3 protein is CASSLSRDRGNNEQFF. CDR3 sequence (DNA): TGCGCCAGCAGCTTGTCTAGGGACAGGGGAAACAATGAGCAGTTCTTC.